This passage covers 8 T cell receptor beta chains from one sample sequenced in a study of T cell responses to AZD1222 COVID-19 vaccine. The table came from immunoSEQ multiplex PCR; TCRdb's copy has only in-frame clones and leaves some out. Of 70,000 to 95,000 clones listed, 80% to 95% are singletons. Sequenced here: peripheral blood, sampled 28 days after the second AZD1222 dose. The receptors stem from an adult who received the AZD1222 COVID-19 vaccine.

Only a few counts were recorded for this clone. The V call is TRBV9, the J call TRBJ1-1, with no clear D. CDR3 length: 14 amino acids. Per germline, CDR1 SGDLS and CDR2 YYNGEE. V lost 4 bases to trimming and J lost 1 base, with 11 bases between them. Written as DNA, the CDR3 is TGTGCCAGCAGCACCGACCCACAGAACACTGAAGCTTTCTTT. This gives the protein CASSTDPQNTEAFF.

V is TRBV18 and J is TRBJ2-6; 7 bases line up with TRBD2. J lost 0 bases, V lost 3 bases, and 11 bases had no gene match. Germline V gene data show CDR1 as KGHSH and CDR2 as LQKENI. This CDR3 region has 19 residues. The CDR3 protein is CASSPISAGPPSGANVLTF. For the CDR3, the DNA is TGTGCCAGCTCACCCATATCAGCGGGGCCACCCTCTGGGGCCAACGTCCTGACTTTC.

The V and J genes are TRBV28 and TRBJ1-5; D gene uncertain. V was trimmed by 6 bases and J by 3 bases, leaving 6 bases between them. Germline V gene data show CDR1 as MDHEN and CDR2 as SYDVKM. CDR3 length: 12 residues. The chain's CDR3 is CASRLSNQPQHF. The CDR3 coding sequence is TGTGCCAGCAGGCTCTCCAATCAGCCCCAGCATTTT.

This CDR3 is CSVVGDGPDTEAFF. The CDR3 DNA is TGCAGCGTTGTAGGGGACGGCCCCGACACTGAAGCTTTCTTT. This chain connects TRBV29-1 to TRBJ1-1; D perhaps matches TRBD1 (5 bases). V lost 4 bases, J lost 3 bases, and 15 bases lay in between. Per the germline V gene, CDR1 is SQVTM and CDR2 is ANQGSEA. The CDR3 loop spans 14 amino acids.

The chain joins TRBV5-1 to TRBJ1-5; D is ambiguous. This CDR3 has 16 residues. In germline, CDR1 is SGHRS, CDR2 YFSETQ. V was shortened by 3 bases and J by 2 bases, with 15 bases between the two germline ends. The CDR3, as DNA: TGCGCCAGCAGCTCAGGACCTATCGGGGGCAATCAGCCCCAGCATTTT. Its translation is CASSSGPIGGNQPQHF.

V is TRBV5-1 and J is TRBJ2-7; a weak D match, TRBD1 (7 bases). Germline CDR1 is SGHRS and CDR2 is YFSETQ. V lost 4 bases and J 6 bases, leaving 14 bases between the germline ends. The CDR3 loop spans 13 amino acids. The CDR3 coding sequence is TGCGCCAGCAGCCAGGGGGGCGGGTCCGAGCAGTACTTC. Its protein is CASSQGGGSEQYF.

As DNA, the CDR3 is TGCGCCAGCAGTGAGGAAGGTAGGGAAGCTTTCTTT. It yields the protein CASSEEGREAFF. This chain connects TRBV10-1 to TRBJ1-1; unclear D gene. The CDR3 consists of 12 residues. In germline, CDR1 is WNHNN, CDR2 SYGVQD (reference sequence). V was clipped by 2 bases and J by 8 bases, with 9 bases between them.

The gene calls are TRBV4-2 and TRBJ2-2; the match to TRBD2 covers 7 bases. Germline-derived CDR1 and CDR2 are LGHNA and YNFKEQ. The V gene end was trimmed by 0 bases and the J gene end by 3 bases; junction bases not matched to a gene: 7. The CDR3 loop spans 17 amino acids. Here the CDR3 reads CASSQEGGGPDTGELFF. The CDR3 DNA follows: TGTGCCAGCAGCCAAGAAGGCGGGGGACCGGACACCGGGGAGCTGTTTTTT.